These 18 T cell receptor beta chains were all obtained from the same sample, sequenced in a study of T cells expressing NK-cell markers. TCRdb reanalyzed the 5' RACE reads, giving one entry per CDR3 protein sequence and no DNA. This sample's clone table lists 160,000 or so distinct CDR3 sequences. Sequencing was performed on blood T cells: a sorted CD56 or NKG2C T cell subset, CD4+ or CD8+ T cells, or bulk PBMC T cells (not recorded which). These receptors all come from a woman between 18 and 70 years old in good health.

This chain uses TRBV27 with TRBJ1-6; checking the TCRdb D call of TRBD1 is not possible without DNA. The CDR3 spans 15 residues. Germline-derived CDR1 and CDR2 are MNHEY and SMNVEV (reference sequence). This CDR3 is CASLTVAGRNSPLHF.

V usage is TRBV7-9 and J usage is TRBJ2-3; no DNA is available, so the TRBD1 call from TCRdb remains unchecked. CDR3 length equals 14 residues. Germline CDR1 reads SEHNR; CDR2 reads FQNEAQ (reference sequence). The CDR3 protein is CASSLIDTFRAQYF.

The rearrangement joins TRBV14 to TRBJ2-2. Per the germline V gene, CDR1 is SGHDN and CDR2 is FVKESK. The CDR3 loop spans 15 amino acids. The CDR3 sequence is CASSQGWPNTGELFF.

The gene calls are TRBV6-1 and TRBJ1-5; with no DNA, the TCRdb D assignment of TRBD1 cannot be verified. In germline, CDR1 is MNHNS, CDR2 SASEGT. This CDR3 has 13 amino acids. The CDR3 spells CASGQGVGQPQHF.

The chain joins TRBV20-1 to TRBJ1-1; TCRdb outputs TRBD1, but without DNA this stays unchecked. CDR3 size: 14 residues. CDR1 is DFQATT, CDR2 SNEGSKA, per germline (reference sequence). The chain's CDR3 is CSAGQGSLDTEAFF.

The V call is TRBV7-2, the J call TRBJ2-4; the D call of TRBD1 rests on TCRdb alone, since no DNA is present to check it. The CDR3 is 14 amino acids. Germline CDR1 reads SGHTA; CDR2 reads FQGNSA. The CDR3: CASSSPGGVNIQYF.

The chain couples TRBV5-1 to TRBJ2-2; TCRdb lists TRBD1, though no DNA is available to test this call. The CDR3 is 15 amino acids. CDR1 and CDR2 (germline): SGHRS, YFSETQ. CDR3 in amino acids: CASSFGRGGTGELFF.

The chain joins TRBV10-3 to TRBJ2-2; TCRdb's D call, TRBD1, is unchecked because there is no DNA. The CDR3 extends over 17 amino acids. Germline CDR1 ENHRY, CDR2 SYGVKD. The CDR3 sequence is CAIKDPGDPSNTGELFF.

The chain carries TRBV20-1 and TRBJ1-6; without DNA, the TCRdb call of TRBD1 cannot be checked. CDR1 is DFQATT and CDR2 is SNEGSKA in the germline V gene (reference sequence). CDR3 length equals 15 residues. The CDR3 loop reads CSARVVGTGGSPLHF.

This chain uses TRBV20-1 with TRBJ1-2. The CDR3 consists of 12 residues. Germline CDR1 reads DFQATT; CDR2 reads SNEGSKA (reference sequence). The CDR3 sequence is CSARPELDGYTF.

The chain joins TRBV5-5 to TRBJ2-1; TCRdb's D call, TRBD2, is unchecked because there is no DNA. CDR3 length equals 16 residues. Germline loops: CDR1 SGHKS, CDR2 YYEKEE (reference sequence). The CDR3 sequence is CASSFLAPPVSDEQFF.

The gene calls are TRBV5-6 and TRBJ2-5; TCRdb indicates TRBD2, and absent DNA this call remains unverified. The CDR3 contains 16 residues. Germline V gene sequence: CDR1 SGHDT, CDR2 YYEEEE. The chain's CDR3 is CASSLGPGTRVETQYF.

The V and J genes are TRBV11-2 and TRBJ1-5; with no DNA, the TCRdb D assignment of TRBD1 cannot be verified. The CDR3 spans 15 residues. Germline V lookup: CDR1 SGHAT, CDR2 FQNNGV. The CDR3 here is CASSSLSGLNQPQHF.

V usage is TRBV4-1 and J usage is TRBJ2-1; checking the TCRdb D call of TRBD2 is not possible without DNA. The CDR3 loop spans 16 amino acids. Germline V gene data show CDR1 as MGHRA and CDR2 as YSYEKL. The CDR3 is CASSERTSGTYNEQFF.

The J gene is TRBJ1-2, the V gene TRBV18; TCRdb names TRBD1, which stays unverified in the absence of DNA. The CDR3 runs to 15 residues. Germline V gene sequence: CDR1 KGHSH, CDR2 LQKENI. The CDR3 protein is CASSLPGQGTAGYTF.

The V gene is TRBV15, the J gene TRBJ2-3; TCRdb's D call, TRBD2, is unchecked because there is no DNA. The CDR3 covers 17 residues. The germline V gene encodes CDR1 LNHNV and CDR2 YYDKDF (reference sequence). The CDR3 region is CATSRGSAGGLTDTQYF. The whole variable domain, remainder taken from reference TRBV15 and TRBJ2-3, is DAMVIQNPRYQVTQFGKPVTLSCSQTLNHNVMYWYQQKSSQAPKLLFHYYDKDFNNEADTPDNFQSRRPNTSFCFLDIRSPGLGDTAMYLCATSRGSAGGLTDTQYFGPGTRLTVL.

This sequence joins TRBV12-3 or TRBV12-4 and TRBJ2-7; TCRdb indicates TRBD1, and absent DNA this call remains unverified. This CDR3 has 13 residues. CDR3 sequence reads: CASSWTGGNEQYF.

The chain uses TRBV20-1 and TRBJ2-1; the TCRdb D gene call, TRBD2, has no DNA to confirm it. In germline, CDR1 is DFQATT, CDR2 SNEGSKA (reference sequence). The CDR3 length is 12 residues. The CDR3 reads CSARVAGGPLFF.